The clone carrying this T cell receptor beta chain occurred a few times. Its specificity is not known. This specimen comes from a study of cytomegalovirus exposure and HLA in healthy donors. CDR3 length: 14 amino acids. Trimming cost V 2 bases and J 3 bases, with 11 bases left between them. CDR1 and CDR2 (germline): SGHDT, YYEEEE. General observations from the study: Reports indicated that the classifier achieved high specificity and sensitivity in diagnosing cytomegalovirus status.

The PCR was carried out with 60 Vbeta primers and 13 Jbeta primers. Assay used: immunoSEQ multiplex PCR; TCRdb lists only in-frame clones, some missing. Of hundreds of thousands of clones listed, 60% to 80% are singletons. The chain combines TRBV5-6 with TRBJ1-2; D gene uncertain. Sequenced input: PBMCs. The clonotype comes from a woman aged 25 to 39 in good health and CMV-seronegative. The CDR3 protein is CASSFTGMDYGYTF. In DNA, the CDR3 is TGTGCCAGCAGCTTCACGGGTATGGACTATGGCTACACCTTC.